This T cell receptor (beta chain) appears in the sequencing data of a study of T cell repertoires in cytomegalovirus infection. Study results and limitations: CMV-specific TCR beta clonotypes restricted by HLA-C dominated the ex vivo response.

TCRdb fed the reads into MiXCR, producing one record per CDR3 protein. The profile covers some 200,000 distinct CDR3 sequences, with approximately 19% appearing a single time and around 2.7% taken by the ten largest. The sample holds a few counts of this clonotype. Its specificity is unknown. Germline V gene lookup returns CDR1 SGHRS and CDR2 YFSETQ. V shed 0 bases and J 5 bases; nucleotides not matched to a gene: 8. The CDR3 is 15 residues long. V and J are TRBV5-1 and TRBJ2-7, with 7 nucleotides matching TRBD1. The receptor comes from a human donor in good health (CMV status not recorded). Some clones in this sample may be carry-over from other donors' samples. Material for sequencing was PBMCs. The CDR3 sequence is CASSLETGIPHEQYF. As DNA, the CDR3 is TGCGCCAGCAGCTTGGAGACAGGGATTCCCCACGAGCAGTACTTC.